Listed here are 19 T cell receptor beta chains from one sample, sequenced in a study. One entry per CDR3 protein, called by TCRdb with MiXCR from the reads. Of around 5,300 distinct CDR3 sequences in the sample, over 9.5% were seen once. The specimen sequenced was CD4+ T cells from synovial fluid. The source of these receptors is a human donor with rheumatoid arthritis.

By frequency in the sample, this clonotype is medium-sized (0.01 to 0.1%). CDR3 amino acids: CASSPGGTVNTEAFF. CDR3 sequence (DNA): TGTGCCAGCAGCCCCGGGGGGACGGTGAACACTGAAGCTTTCTTT. The chain carries TRBV9 and TRBJ1-1, with a weak D call TRBD1 (5 bases). Per the germline V gene, CDR1 is SGDLS and CDR2 is YYNGEE. Trimming left V 4 bases short and J 0 bases short, with 13 bases between. The CDR3 contains 15 residues. Using reference TRBV9 and TRBJ1-1 for the parts outside the CDR3, the full variable domain is DSGVTQTPKHLITATGQRVTLRCSPRSGDLSVYWYQQSLDQGLQFLIQYYNGEERAKGNILERFSAQQFPDLHSELNLSSLELGDSALYFCASSPGGTVNTEAFFGQGTRLTVV.

This clonotype was detected many times. This rearrangement joins TRBV4-2 to TRBJ2-1; 8 bases are shared with TRBD2. Germline V gene sequence: CDR1 LGHNA, CDR2 YNFKEQ. The CDR3 totals 17 residues. The trim removed 0 bases at V and 6 bases at J, leaving 10 bases unmatched. The CDR3: CASSQDRGAGVVNEQFF. The CDR3 DNA follows: TGTGCCAGCAGCCAAGATCGTGGAGCGGGAGTAGTCAATGAGCAGTTCTTC.

This clonotype appeared many times. V gene TRBV3-1 combines with J gene TRBJ1-4; D uncertain. This CDR3 has 15 residues. Trimming removed 3 bases from V and 4 bases from J, with 12 bases in between. Germline V CDR1 and CDR2: LGHDT, YNNKEL (reference sequence). The CDR3 DNA reads TGTGCCAGCAGCCAGGGTCAGCCGTTTAATGAAAAACTGTTTTTT. It specifies CASSQGQPFNEKLFF.

This clonotype counts as medium-sized. The chain uses TRBV6-5 and TRBJ1-6; TRBD1 agrees at 9 bases. The CDR3 runs 14 residues. Germline-derived CDR1 and CDR2 are MNHEY and SVGAGI. Trimming at V came to 8 bases and at J to 10 bases, leaving 9 bases not matched to a gene. The CDR3 protein is CASQVGTGNSPLHF. CDR3 DNA sequence: TGTGCCAGCCAAGTGGGGACAGGGAACTCACCCCTCCACTTT.

This clonotype was recorded many times. The chain employs TRBV3-1 and TRBJ2-1; TRBD2 is a possible D gene (5 bases). CDR3 length: 15 residues. Germline values: CDR1 LGHDT, CDR2 YNNKEL (reference sequence). V was trimmed by 0 bases and J by 3 bases, leaving 9 bases between them. In DNA, the CDR3 is TGTGCCAGCAGCCAAGATCTGGGAGTCTACAATGAGCAGTTCTTC. It yields the protein CASSQDLGVYNEQFF.

This clonotype was detected ten times or more. The rearrangement joins TRBV24-1 to TRBJ2-5; the match to TRBD2 covers 7 bases. V lost 6 bases, J lost 5 bases, and 11 bases stayed unmatched. There are 15 residues in the CDR3. The germline gives CDR1 KGHDR, CDR2 SFDVKD. CDR3 DNA: TGTGCCACCAGTCCCTCCAACGCGGGGGTGGAGACCCAGTACTTC. This translates into CATSPSNAGVETQYF.

At least ten counts were recorded for this clonotype. This chain joins TRBV28 and TRBJ1-4; D gene unclear. Germline assignment: CDR1 MDHEN and CDR2 SYDVKM. V lost 4 bases to trimming and J lost 6 bases, with 3 bases between them. The CDR3 totals 11 residues. The CDR3 is CASSSDEKLFF. The DNA for the CDR3 is TGTGCCAGCAGTTCAGATGAAAAACTGTTTTTT.

This clonotype qualifies as medium-sized. The rearrangement links TRBV12-3 or TRBV12-4 to TRBJ2-1, with TRBD2 identical over 11 bases. After removal of 5 bases from V and 7 bases from J, the junction contained 7 bases not matched to a gene. This CDR3 has 15 amino acids. The DNA for the CDR3 is TGTGCCAGCAGTCCACTAGCGGGAGTTTTGAATGAGCAGTTCTTC. Residues: CASSPLAGVLNEQFF.

Within the sample, this clonotype is medium-sized. The chain has TRBV11-2 and TRBJ1-2; D call uncertain. Trimming took off 0 bases at V and 2 bases at J, with 19 bases between the two ends. The CDR3 is made up of 18 amino acids. The V gene's germline CDR1 is SGHAT and CDR2 FQNNGV. CDR3 residues: CASSLESRQRATNYGYTF. In DNA, the CDR3 is TGTGCCAGCAGCTTAGAGTCGAGGCAGCGGGCTACAAACTATGGCTACACCTTC.

As to this clonotype: An end of the junction does not agree with germline; a read error may underlie this. The rearrangement joins TRBV7-2 to TRBJ2-3; 10 nucleotides match TRBD2. The CDR3 runs to 16 residues. Germline V CDR1 and CDR2: SGHTA, FQGNSA. The CDR3 DNA is TGTGTCAGCAGCTTAGGGCTAGAGGTAGCGGGAGGAAGGCAGTATTTT. Protein sequence: CVSSLGLEVAGGRQYF.

This clonotype was found many times. Written as DNA, the CDR3 is TGCAGTGCAATGAGGGCGGGACTAGCTGCAGATACGCAGTATTTT. This sequence encodes CSAMRAGLAADTQYF. The chain combines TRBV20-1 with TRBJ2-3, with TRBD2 matching over 9 bases. V shed 6 bases, J shed 4 bases, and the junction held 11 bases outside the gene matches. The CDR3 consists of 15 residues. Germline-derived CDR1 and CDR2 are DFQATT and SNEGSKA (reference sequence).

This clonotype qualifies as medium-sized. The genes are TRBV3-1 and TRBJ2-6; D call uncertain. The V end lost 0 bases, the J end lost 0 bases, and 3 bases lay between the germline ends. Germline CDR1 and CDR2: LGHDT and YNNKEL (reference sequence). This CDR3 region has 15 residues. CDR3 bases: TGTGCCAGCAGCCAAGACTCCTCTGGGGCCAACGTCCTGACTTTC. Residues: CASSQDSSGANVLTF.

Judged by abundance, this clonotype is medium-sized (0.01 to 0.1%). The CDR3: CSASPGASYEQYF. The CDR3 DNA sequence: TGCAGTGCGTCGCCGGGGGCCTCCTACGAGCAGTACTTC. The chain employs TRBV20-1 and TRBJ2-7; TRBD1 or TRBD2 may be the D gene (6 bases each). Germline loops: CDR1 DFQATT, CDR2 SNEGSKA (reference sequence). CDR3 size: 13 residues. V was pared by 6 bases and J by 0 bases, with 12 bases between.

The CDR3: CASSLGESSSYEQYF. DNA of the CDR3: TGTGCCAGCTCACTAGGGGAGAGTAGCTCCTACGAGCAGTACTTC. This chain connects TRBV18 to TRBJ2-7, with D possibly called TRBD1 or TRBD2 (5 bases each). Germline V gene data show CDR1 as KGHSH and CDR2 as LQKENI. The CDR3 has 15 residues. With 4 bases removed from V and 0 bases from J, the gap between germline ends came to 13 bases.

This clonotype was detected only a few times. The CDR3 is CASSPNGRRDEQFF. The CDR3 DNA follows: TGTGCCAGCTCACCAAACGGGAGACGCGATGAGCAGTTCTTC. The J gene is TRBJ2-1, the V gene TRBV18; D is perhaps TRBD2 (6 bases). V was pared by 2 bases and J by 8 bases, with 13 bases between. The germline CDR1 and CDR2 sequences are KGHSH and LQKENI. This CDR3 contains 14 residues. Using reference TRBV18 and TRBJ2-1 for the parts outside the CDR3, the full variable domain is NAGVMQNPRHLVRRRGQEARLRCSPMKGHSHVYWYRQLPEEGLKFMVYLQKENIIDESGMPKERFSAEFPKEGPSILRIQQVVRGDSAAYFCASSPNGRRDEQFFGPGTRLTVL.

This clonotype was seen at least ten times. The chain links TRBV12-3 or TRBV12-4 to TRBJ1-3; TRBD1 might be the D (5 bases). CDR3 length equals 15 residues. V was shortened by 4 bases and J by 2 bases, with 12 bases between the two germline ends. The CDR3 bases are TGTGCCAGCAGTTCAACGGGGGAAACTGGAAACACCATATATTTT. It specifies CASSSTGETGNTIYF.

The table lists this clonotype with many counts. V and J are TRBV29-1 and TRBJ1-5; D unresolved. The CDR3 is 13 amino acids. In germline, CDR1 is SQVTM, CDR2 ANQGSEA. V gave up 2 bases and J gave up 7 bases, with 12 bases separating them. The CDR3 DNA is TGCAGCGTTGAATTTTCTTATGGACAGCCCCAGCATTTT. This translates into CSVEFSYGQPQHF.

This clonotype was counted only a few times. This rearrangement joins TRBV18 to TRBJ2-1, with 15 nucleotides matching TRBD2. V gave up 2 bases and J gave up 10 bases; unmatched junction bases: 9. This CDR3 comprises 17 residues. Germline assignment: CDR1 KGHSH and CDR2 LQKENI. DNA of the CDR3: TGTGCCAGCTCACCAGGAGATGGACTAGCGGGAGGGCGGGAGCAGTTCTTC. Translating gives CASSPGDGLAGGREQFF.

Ten or more counts support this clonotype. The chain joins TRBV18 to TRBJ1-6; D ambiguous. CDR1 and CDR2 (germline): KGHSH, LQKENI. V lost 4 bases and J 6 bases, leaving 4 bases between the germline ends. The CDR3 length is 12 residues. CDR3 protein: CASSLSNSPLHF. The DNA for the CDR3 is TGTGCCAGCTCACTTTCTAATTCACCCCTCCACTTT.